Below are 4 T cell receptor beta chains sequenced from a single sample in a study of shared clonotypes between healthy human individuals. Some clones are missing from TCRdb's copy, which holds only in-frame ones; the method was immunoSEQ multiplex PCR. The sample has more than 2,000,000 clones, about 92% seen once. Sequencing was performed on naive CD4+ T cells from PBMCs. Documented subset: CD45RA+ positively selected. The origin of the receptors is a man aged 18 to 29 in good health. Some clones in this sample may be carry-over from other donors' samples.

J is TRBJ1-5 and V is TRBV5-8, with unresolved D. The V gene lost 1 base and the J gene lost 5 bases, with 13 bases spanning the gap. Germline assignment: CDR1 SGHTS and CDR2 YDEGEE. The CDR3 runs 15 residues. The CDR3 loop is CASSLIPYGDQPQHF. Written as DNA, the CDR3 is TGTGCCAGCAGCTTGATTCCGTACGGTGATCAGCCCCAGCATTTT.

The J gene is TRBJ1-2, the V gene TRBV5-4; no clear D gene. The CDR3 totals 14 residues. Germline CDR1 and CDR2: SGHNT and YYREEE (reference sequence). Trimming removed 0 bases from V and 1 base from J, with 7 bases in between. This chain's CDR3 is CASSLGGDNYGYTF. The CDR3 nucleotides read TGTGCCAGCAGCTTGGGTGGGGATAACTATGGCTACACCTTC.

The genes are TRBV2 and TRBJ1-1, with D unresolved. The germline CDR1 and CDR2 sequences are SNHLY and FYNNEI. Trimming cost V 5 bases and J 1 base, with 5 bases left between them. The CDR3 length is 12 residues. The CDR3 DNA follows: TGTGCCAGCAGTATTGAGAACACTGAAGCTTTCTTT. Its translation: CASSIENTEAFF.

This chain links TRBV11-2 with TRBJ2-7; TRBD1 agrees at 8 bases. Trimming took 5 bases from V and 2 from J; bases not matched to a gene: 8. CDR3 length equals 15 residues. Germline assignment: CDR1 SGHAT and CDR2 FQNNGV. The CDR3 loop is CASSPRWTGTYEQYF. DNA of the CDR3: TGTGCCAGCAGCCCTCGGTGGACAGGGACCTACGAGCAGTACTTC.